This T cell receptor (beta chain) comes out of a study of CD8+ T cells in alopecia areata. Whole-study context: Treated individuals took tofacitinib by mouth, 5 to 10 mg twice daily.

The authors extracted RNA and reverse transcribed it into cDNA as the sequencing template. Data came from immunoSEQ multiplex PCR; TCRdb stores just in-frame clones and leaves some out. The sample lists some 110,000 clones, approximately 38% occurring once. The CDR3 length is 13 residues. Germline V gene data show CDR1 as GTSNPN and CDR2 as SVGIG (reference sequence). V shed 0 bases and J shed 6 bases, with 9 bases lying between them. The J gene is TRBJ2-1, the V gene TRBV30; D ambiguous. The clonotype originates from a human donor with alopecia areata. Sequenced sample: CD4+ T cells sorted from blood. The chain's CDR3 is CAWSVSHGNEQFF. DNA of the CDR3: TGTGCCTGGAGTGTAAGTCACGGCAATGAGCAGTTCTTC.